The 24 T cell receptor beta chains listed next were all sequenced from one sample in a study of blood T cell repertoires in COVID-19. The assay was immunoSEQ multiplex PCR, and TCRdb's table has in-frame clones only and misses some. The sample shows about 100,000 clones, around 90% of them seen only once. Sequencing was carried out using peripheral blood. Source of these receptors: a man between 65 and 85 years old with acute or convalescent COVID-19.

This clone was detected once. The J gene is TRBJ1-2, the V gene TRBV5-1, with D unresolved. This CDR3 is 11 amino acids long. Trimming stripped 5 bases from V and 7 bases from J, with 9 bases between. Germline CDR1 reads SGHRS; CDR2 reads YFSETQ. CDR3 sequence: CASRAGVGYTF. In DNA, the CDR3 is TGCGCCAGCAGAGCCGGGGTTGGCTACACCTTC.

The sample holds one count of this clone. The chain has TRBV6-1 and TRBJ1-1; 7 bases map to TRBD1. The germline V gene has CDR1 MNHNS and CDR2 SASEGT. V lost 2 bases to trimming and J lost 1 base; unmatched junction nucleotides: 7. This CDR3 is built from 16 residues. The CDR3 sequence is CASSEPPDRANTEAFF. The CDR3 DNA sequence: TGTGCCAGCAGTGAACCCCCCGACAGGGCGAACACTGAAGCTTTCTTT.

This chain links TRBV4-1 with TRBJ2-1; 8 nucleotides match TRBD2. The CDR3 extends over 13 amino acids. The trim removed 1 base at V and 13 bases at J, leaving 6 bases unmatched. Germline CDR1 and CDR2: MGHRA and YSYEKL. The DNA of the CDR3 is TGCGCCAGCAGCCAAGTTGGCGGGGGGCGTCAGTTCTTC. Amino acid sequence: CASSQVGGGRQFF.

This rearrangement joins TRBV20-1 to TRBJ1-6; TRBD1 matches 9 bases. Per the germline V gene, CDR1 is DFQATT and CDR2 is SNEGSKA (reference sequence). The length of the CDR3 is 14 residues. The J segment lost 7 bases and the V segment lost 3 bases, leaving 4 bases of the junction unmatched. For the CDR3, the DNA is TGCAGTGCTAGTCGCGACAGGGGGAATTCACCCCTCCACTTT. This translates into CSASRDRGNSPLHF.

This clone occurred once. The genes are TRBV27 and TRBJ1-5; D gene uncertain. From germline, CDR1 is MNHEY and CDR2 SMNVEV (reference sequence). Trimming shortened V by 2 bases and J by 0 bases, and 8 bases separated the two germline ends. The CDR3 sequence is 15 residues long. The CDR3 reads CASSLQVDSNQPQHF. In DNA, the CDR3 is TGTGCCAGCAGTTTACAGGTGGATAGCAATCAGCCCCAGCATTTT.

This chain connects TRBV3-1 (or the pseudogene TRBV3-2) to TRBJ1-1; D call uncertain. The ends were cut back, 0 bases at V and 11 bases at J, with 13 bases in the middle. The CDR3 has 13 amino acids. CDR1 is LGHDT and CDR2 is YNNKEL in the germline V gene (reference sequence). CDR3 sequence reads: CASSQEAEDWAFF. CDR3 nucleotide sequence: TGTGCCAGCAGCCAAGAAGCGGAAGATTGGGCTTTCTTT.

This clone appeared a single time. The CDR3: CASRTGGPYGYTF. DNA of the CDR3: TGTGCCAGCAGAACAGGGGGACCCTATGGCTACACCTTC. The chain couples TRBV28 to TRBJ1-2; 8 nucleotides line up with TRBD1. The CDR3 extends over 13 amino acids. The V segment lost 6 bases and the J segment 4 bases; nucleotides outside the gene matches: 4. Germline CDR1 and CDR2: MDHEN and SYDVKM.

The chain recombines TRBV7-9 with TRBJ2-7; perhaps TRBD2 as D (5 bases). Between the trimmed V and J ends, which lost 1 base and 0 bases, there was a span of 10 bases. CDR1 SEHNR and CDR2 FQNEAQ come from the germline V gene (reference sequence). The CDR3 totals 15 residues. Written as DNA, the CDR3 is TGTGCCAGCAGCTTAGTAGGAGGTACCTCCTACGAGCAGTACTTC. It is translated as CASSLVGGTSYEQYF.

The count of this clone is one. The CDR3 is CASGTGRETQYF. The CDR3 DNA reads TGTGCCAGCGGGACAGGTCGAGAGACCCAGTACTTC. V usage is TRBV28 and J usage is TRBJ2-5; 8 bases fit TRBD1. Germline trimming cut 8 bases from V and 4 bases from J; bases unmatched to any gene: 3. Germline assignment: CDR1 MDHEN and CDR2 SYDVKM. The CDR3 runs 12 residues.

V is TRBV9 and J is TRBJ2-5; TRBD2 matches at 8 bases. After removal of 0 bases from V and 5 bases from J, the junction contained 6 bases not matched to a gene. The length of the CDR3 is 15 residues. CDR1 and CDR2 (germline): SGDLS, YYNGEE. This CDR3 is CASSVGGSGKETQYF. The CDR3 region has the DNA TGTGCCAGCAGCGTAGGGGGTAGCGGGAAGGAGACCCAGTACTTC.

V gene TRBV6-5 combines with J gene TRBJ1-2; D gene unclear. The CDR3 loop spans 12 amino acids. Germline loops: CDR1 MNHEY, CDR2 SVGAGI. The germline V and J ends were trimmed by 7 bases and 7 bases, with 13 bases remaining between them. The CDR3 DNA reads as TGTGCCAGCAACATCTGGGCGCTTGGCTACACCTTC. Protein sequence: CASNIWALGYTF.

The J gene is TRBJ1-2, the V gene TRBV2; D not certain. This CDR3 region has 12 residues. From germline, CDR1 is SNHLY and CDR2 FYNNEI. V shed 4 bases and J shed 2 bases, with 5 bases lying between them. The DNA of the CDR3 is TGTGCCAGCAGTGCAGTGAACTATGGCTACACCTTC. This translates into CASSAVNYGYTF.

The V call is TRBV6-5, the J call TRBJ1-2, with D tentatively TRBD1 (6 bases). The CDR3 has 15 residues. In germline, CDR1 is MNHEY, CDR2 SVGAGI. V lost 2 bases and J lost 2, with 12 bases in between. Here the CDR3 DNA reads TGTGCCAGCAGTTACCTAAGGGGGGGGAACTATGGCTACACCTTC. It codes for CASSYLRGGNYGYTF.

This clone was observed a handful of times. The chain employs TRBV5-4 and TRBJ2-7, with TRBD2 matching over 14 bases. The CDR3 has 16 amino acids. With 4 bases clipped from V and 2 bases from J, the junction kept 5 bases outside the gene matches. CDR1 is SGHNT, CDR2 YYREEE, per germline (reference sequence). CDR3 sequence reads: CASSPGLAGVAYEQYF. The CDR3 DNA sequence: TGTGCCAGCAGCCCGGGACTAGCGGGGGTGGCCTACGAGCAGTACTTC.

This clone appeared a few times. This chain uses TRBV5-1 with TRBJ2-7, with 7 bases aligning to TRBD1. CDR1 and CDR2 from the germline V gene are SGHRS and YFSETQ. The CDR3 loop spans 15 amino acids. Germline trimming cut 0 bases from V and 2 bases from J; bases unmatched to any gene: 5. CDR3 region: CASSLAGTVTYEQYF. CDR3 bases: TGCGCCAGCAGCTTGGCCGGGACAGTAACCTACGAGCAGTACTTC.

This chain joins TRBV20-1 and TRBJ2-7, with D possibly being TRBD1 (6 bases). This CDR3 spans 11 amino acids. Trimming took off 3 bases at V and 3 bases at J, with 6 bases between the two ends. Germline V gene data show CDR1 as DFQATT and CDR2 as SNEGSKA (reference sequence). The CDR3 region is CSASRGYEQYF. In DNA form, the CDR3 reads TGCAGTGCTAGCAGGGGCTACGAGCAGTACTTC.

This sequence joins TRBV5-6 and TRBJ1-3; 7 bases fit TRBD1. The CDR3 runs to 16 residues. The V gene end was trimmed by 3 bases and the J gene end by 0 bases; junction bases not matched to a gene: 6. Per germline, CDR1 SGHDT and CDR2 YYEEEE. Written as DNA, the CDR3 is TGTGCCAGCAGCTACCTACAGGGGTTCTCTGGAAACACCATATATTTT. This sequence encodes CASSYLQGFSGNTIYF. Variable domain in full (rest from reference TRBV5-6 and TRBJ1-3): DAGVTQSPTHLIKTRGQQVTLRCSPKSGHDTVSWYQQALGQGPQFIFQYYEEEERQRGNFPDRFSGHQFPNYSSELNVNALLLGDSALYLCASSYLQGFSGNTIYFGEGSWLTVV.

The chain joins TRBV12-5 to TRBJ2-3, with 11 positions matching TRBD2. The CDR3 contains 15 residues. The ends lost 7 bases at V and 2 bases at J; junction bases unmatched: 5. In germline, CDR1 is LGHNT, CDR2 FRNRAP. CDR3 residues: CASELGLADTDTQYF. Written as DNA, the CDR3 is TGTGCTAGTGAACTGGGACTAGCGGACACAGATACGCAGTATTTT.

This chain links TRBV6-5 with TRBJ2-7, with TRBD1 as a possible D gene (6 bases). Germline assignment: CDR1 MNHEY and CDR2 SVGAGI. The CDR3 sequence is 12 residues long. Trimming left V 5 bases short and J 3 bases short, with 8 bases between. For the CDR3, the DNA is TGTGCCAGCAGTAAACAGGGCTACGAGCAGTACTTC. The encoded protein is CASSKQGYEQYF.

V gene TRBV5-4 combines with J gene TRBJ2-7, with 15 bases fitting TRBD2. Germline CDR1 and CDR2: SGHNT and YYREEE (reference sequence). J lost 4 bases, V lost 3 bases, and 8 bases had no gene match. This CDR3 spans 17 amino acids. The CDR3 loop reads CASSSFGGLAGGYEQYF. CDR3 DNA: TGTGCCAGCAGCTCCTTCGGGGGACTAGCGGGGGGATACGAGCAGTACTTC.

The V and J genes are TRBV21-1 and TRBJ2-5; the table's TRBD1 call for D was not verified on the DNA. TRBV21-1 is tagged as a pseudogene. This CDR3 is built from 15 residues. Written as DNA, the CDR3 is TGTGCCAGCAACCCTTCTAAGGGCAGGGGAGAGACCCAGTACTTC. Amino acid sequence: CASNPSKGRGETQYF.

The chain employs TRBV11-2 and TRBJ1-1, with D possibly TRBD1 on 6 matching bases. CDR3 size: 15 residues. V lost 6 bases to trimming and J lost 3 bases, with 17 bases between them. The V gene's germline CDR1 is SGHAT and CDR2 FQNNGV. The CDR3 here is CASRNTGKGDTEAFF. DNA of the CDR3: TGTGCCAGCAGAAATACAGGGAAGGGGGACACTGAAGCTTTCTTT.

The chain uses TRBV3-1 (or the pseudogene TRBV3-2) and TRBJ1-2; 9 nucleotides match TRBD1. CDR3 size: 15 residues. The germline V gene encodes CDR1 LGHDT and CDR2 YNNKEL (reference sequence). The V gene end was trimmed by 2 bases and the J gene end by 2 bases; junction bases not matched to a gene: 3. The CDR3 bases are TGTGCCAGCAGCCAAAAGGGACAGGGAAACTATGGCTACACCTTC. As protein: CASSQKGQGNYGYTF.

The chain couples TRBV7-3 to TRBJ2-3, with a tentative D call TRBD2 (5 bases). V was clipped by 5 bases and J by 2 bases, with 14 bases between them. The CDR3 length is 15 residues. The germline V gene encodes CDR1 SGHTA and CDR2 FQGTGA. CDR3 amino acids: CASSPQTIDTDTQYF. CDR3 coding DNA: TGTGCCAGCAGCCCCCAGACTATTGACACAGATACGCAGTATTTT. The entire variable domain, with the rest obtained from reference TRBV7-3 and TRBJ2-3, is as follows: GAGVSQTPSNKVTEKGKYVELRCDPISGHTALYWYRQSLGQGPEFLIYFQGTGAADDSGLPNDRFFAVRPEGSVSTLKIQRTERGDSAVYLCASSPQTIDTDTQYFGPGTRLTVL.